Listed below are T cell receptor beta chains from one sample, sequenced in a study of blood T cell repertoires in COVID-19. Clones were read by immunoSEQ multiplex PCR, and TCRdb kept only the in-frame ones, dropping some. In the table there are more than 250,000 clones, around 90% of which are singletons. Sequenced material: peripheral blood. Receptors were obtained from a woman in her 50s with COVID-19, enrolled during active disease. Both conserved end residues are part of each CDR3. A D gene is named only where the DNA matches it firmly. Only some rows state a clone size, as once, few, many or a class for expanded clones.

V gene	D gene	clone size	J gene	CDR3 protein	CDR3 DNA
TRBV27	NA	NA	TRBJ1-2	CASSSSDRDGYTF	TGTGCCAGCAGTTCCTCGGACAGAGATGGCTACACCTTC
TRBV6-1	NA	NA	TRBJ2-7	CASSEVAGIHF	TGTGCCAGCAGTGAAGTTGCGGGGATTCACTTC
TRBV7-9	NA	NA	TRBJ2-6	CASSLATGDSSGANVLTF	TGTGCCAGCAGCTTAGCGACAGGTGACAGCTCTGGGGCCAACGTCCTGACTTTC
TRBV18	TRBD2	NA	TRBJ2-5	CASSPSGAGEETQYF	TGTGCCAGCTCACCCTCCGGGGCGGGAGAAGAGACCCAGTACTTC
TRBV30	TRBD1	NA	TRBJ2-1	CAGRRTGLGEQFF	TGTGCTGGAAGGAGGACAGGGCTTGGTGAGCAGTTCTTC
TRBV7-3	TRBD1	NA	TRBJ2-1	CASSPGGGRYNEQFF	TGTGCCAGCAGCCCAGGGGGTGGCCGCTACAATGAGCAGTTCTTC
TRBV12-5	TRBD1	NA	TRBJ1-1	CASGSDRGMNTEAFF	TGTGCTAGTGGTTCCGACAGGGGGATGAACACTGAAGCTTTCTTT
TRBV6-5	NA	NA	TRBJ2-7	CASRMQGHEQYF	TGTGCCAGCAGGATGCAGGGTCACGAGCAGTACTTC
TRBV2	TRBD1	NA	TRBJ1-5	CASSGSQGAVQPQHF	TGTGCCAGCAGTGGCTCACAGGGGGCAGTGCAGCCCCAGCATTTT
TRBV4-1	NA	NA	TRBJ2-1	CASSQTREEQFF	TGCGCCAGCAGCCAAACGAGGGAGGAGCAGTTCTTC
TRBV5-1	NA	NA	TRBJ2-2	CASRGQGRGLATNTGELFF	TGCGCCAGCAGGGGACAGGGTCGGGGACTAGCTACGAACACCGGGGAGCTGTTTTTT
TRBV7-7	TRBD1	NA	TRBJ2-7	CASSLGGNSYEQYF	TGTGCTAGCAGCTTAGGGGGCAACTCCTACGAGCAGTACTTC
TRBV10-3	TRBD2	NA	TRBJ2-7	CAISVTLAGTSGYEQYF	TGTGCCATCAGTGTAACCTTGGCCGGGACTAGTGGTTACGAGCAGTACTTC
TRBV19	NA	NA	TRBJ1-2	CASSIDPRGYTF	TGTGCCAGTAGTATAGACCCTCGTGGCTACACCTTC
TRBV4-3	NA	few	TRBJ1-5	CASSQDLFGGQPQHF	TGCGCCAGCAGCCAAGACCTGTTTGGCGGTCAGCCCCAGCATTTT
TRBV9	NA	NA	TRBJ1-1	CASSVEGWTASNTEAFF	TGTGCCAGCAGCGTAGAAGGATGGACAGCAAGTAACACTGAAGCTTTCTTT
TRBV7-9	NA	NA	TRBJ2-7	CASSQQGLRPEQYF	TGTGCCAGCAGTCAACAGGGTCTCCGTCCCGAGCAGTACTTC
TRBV6-6	NA	NA	TRBJ1-6	CASSYGAWDSPLHF	TGTGCCAGCAGTTACGGGGCCTGGGATTCACCCCTCCACTTT
TRBV7-8	NA	NA	TRBJ1-3	CASSQGGGFIYF	TGTGCCAGCAGCCAAGGCGGGGGCTTCATATATTTT
TRBV29-1	TRBD1	NA	TRBJ2-5	CSAGTGQTTQYF	TGCAGCGCTGGGACGGGACAGACGACCCAGTACTTC
TRBV19	TRBD1	NA	TRBJ2-1	CASSYGTGGEGSYNEQFF	TGTGCCAGTAGTTACGGGACAGGGGGCGAAGGGTCCTACAATGAGCAGTTCTTC
TRBV7-2	TRBD1	once	TRBJ2-2	CASFDRGNTGELFF	TGTGCCAGCTTTGACAGGGGGAACACCGGGGAGCTGTTTTTT
TRBV5-1	NA	NA	TRBJ2-1	CASSLTGNDYNEQFF	TGCGCCAGCAGCTTGACAGGGAATGACTACAATGAGCAGTTCTTC
TRBV28	NA	NA	TRBJ2-1	CASSYPGLNSNEQFF	TGTGCCAGCAGTTACCCGGGACTGAACTCCAATGAGCAGTTCTTC
TRBV3-1/TRBV3-2	NA	NA	TRBJ2-7	CASSPHYEQYF	TGTGCCAGCAGCCCCCACTACGAGCAGTACTTC
TRBV25-1	TRBD1	NA	TRBJ2-5	CASKNRGLETQYF	TGTGCCAGCAAGAACAGGGGGCTGGAGACCCAGTACTTC
TRBV6-5	TRBD2	NA	TRBJ2-1	CASVLAGASEQFF	TGTGCCAGCGTACTAGCGGGAGCCAGTGAGCAGTTCTTC
TRBV6-4	NA	NA	TRBJ1-2	CASSEVGGNYGYTF	TGTGCCAGCAGTGAGGTGGGGGGTAACTATGGCTACACCTTC
TRBV28	NA	once	TRBJ1-1	CASSDMNTEAFF	TGTGCCAGCAGTGACATGAACACTGAAGCTTTCTTT
TRBV6-1	NA	NA	TRBJ2-7	CASSETQALLYEQYF	TGTGCCAGCAGTGAAACGCAGGCCCTCCTTTACGAGCAGTACTTC
TRBV19	TRBD1	NA	TRBJ2-7	CASNPGTGSYEQYF	TGTGCCAGTAACCCCGGGACAGGCTCCTACGAGCAGTACTTC
TRBV10-3	NA	NA	TRBJ1-5	CAISDPRLSNQPQHF	TGTGCCATCAGTGACCCTAGACTTAGCAATCAGCCCCAGCATTTT
TRBV11-3	TRBD2	NA	TRBJ2-1	CASSLGGGGSGSSYNEQFF	TGTGCCAGCAGCTTAGGGGGAGGGGGTAGCGGGAGTTCCTACAATGAGCAGTTCTTC
TRBV5-1	NA	once	TRBJ2-5	CASSFGSEETQYF	TGCGCCAGCAGCTTTGGCAGCGAAGAGACCCAGTACTTC
TRBV5-8	NA	few	TRBJ1-1	CASSSQQRNTEAFF	TGTGCCAGCAGCTCCCAACAGAGAAACACTGAAGCTTTCTTT
TRBV30	NA	NA	TRBJ1-1	CAWSSQGGLGAFF	TGTGCCTGGAGTAGCCAAGGGGGTCTAGGAGCTTTCTTT
TRBV29-1	TRBD2	NA	TRBJ2-7	CSVVGLAESYEQYF	TGCAGCGTCGTCGGACTAGCGGAGTCCTACGAGCAGTACTTC
TRBV25-1	NA	once	TRBJ1-4	CASSDLRGGSFNEKLFF	TGTGCCAGCAGTGACCTTCGGGGGGGGAGCTTTAATGAAAAACTGTTTTTT
TRBV7-2	TRBD2	NA	TRBJ2-1	CASSFVGRAPEQFF	TGTGCCAGCAGCTTCGTCGGGAGGGCCCCTGAGCAGTTCTTC
TRBV30	TRBD2	NA	TRBJ2-7	CAWRTSGSYEQYF	TGTGCCTGGAGGACTAGCGGGAGCTACGAGCAGTACTTC
TRBV7-9	TRBD2	NA	TRBJ2-7	CASTPGDSGAYEQYF	TGTGCCAGCACCCCAGGAGATAGCGGGGCCTACGAGCAGTACTTC
TRBV19	NA	once	TRBJ1-2	CASSRGHRQSYGYTF	TGTGCCAGTAGTAGGGGCCACCGACAGTCTTATGGCTACACCTTC
TRBV9	NA	NA	TRBJ2-1	CASSVSGGGDNEQFF	TGTGCCAGCAGCGTATCCGGCGGAGGGGACAATGAGCAGTTCTTC
TRBV2	NA	NA	TRBJ2-2	CASSDPRLGDLAGELFF	TGTGCCAGCAGTGACCCCCGACTAGGAGATTTGGCCGGGGAGCTGTTTTTT
TRBV19	NA	NA	TRBJ2-7	CASTAGASYEQYF	TGTGCCAGTACCGCAGGGGCCTCCTACGAGCAGTACTTC
TRBV5-1	NA	once	TRBJ2-6	CASSLGHLSGANVLTF	TGCGCCAGCAGCTTGGGACACCTATCTGGGGCCAACGTCCTGACTTTC
TRBV7-9	TRBD2	NA	TRBJ2-1	CASSLVTSGRNEQFF	TGTGCCAGCAGCTTAGTGACTAGCGGGAGGAATGAGCAGTTCTTC
TRBV10-3	TRBD2	once	TRBJ2-1	CAISEFPGLAGGQNEQFF	TGTGCCATCAGTGAGTTCCCAGGACTAGCGGGAGGTCAGAATGAGCAGTTCTTC
TRBV4-1	TRBD2	NA	TRBJ2-3	CASSQGGAGGGTDTQYF	TGCGCCAGCAGCCAAGGGGGCGCGGGGGGTGGCACAGATACGCAGTATTTT
TRBV15	TRBD2	few	TRBJ2-1	CATSRRGMSGRAYNEQFF	TGTGCCACCAGCAGGCGGGGGATGAGCGGGAGAGCTTACAATGAGCAGTTCTTC
TRBV18	NA	NA	TRBJ1-5	CASSPQGQRNQPQHF	TGTGCCAGCTCACCACAGGGGCAGAGAAATCAGCCCCAGCATTTT
TRBV5-6	NA	NA	TRBJ2-2	CASGLRGMNTGELFF	TGTGCCAGCGGCCTCAGGGGAATGAACACCGGGGAGCTGTTTTTT
TRBV10-3	NA	NA	TRBJ1-2	CAISEQGYQYGYTF	TGTGCCATCAGCGAACAGGGCTACCAATATGGCTACACCTTC